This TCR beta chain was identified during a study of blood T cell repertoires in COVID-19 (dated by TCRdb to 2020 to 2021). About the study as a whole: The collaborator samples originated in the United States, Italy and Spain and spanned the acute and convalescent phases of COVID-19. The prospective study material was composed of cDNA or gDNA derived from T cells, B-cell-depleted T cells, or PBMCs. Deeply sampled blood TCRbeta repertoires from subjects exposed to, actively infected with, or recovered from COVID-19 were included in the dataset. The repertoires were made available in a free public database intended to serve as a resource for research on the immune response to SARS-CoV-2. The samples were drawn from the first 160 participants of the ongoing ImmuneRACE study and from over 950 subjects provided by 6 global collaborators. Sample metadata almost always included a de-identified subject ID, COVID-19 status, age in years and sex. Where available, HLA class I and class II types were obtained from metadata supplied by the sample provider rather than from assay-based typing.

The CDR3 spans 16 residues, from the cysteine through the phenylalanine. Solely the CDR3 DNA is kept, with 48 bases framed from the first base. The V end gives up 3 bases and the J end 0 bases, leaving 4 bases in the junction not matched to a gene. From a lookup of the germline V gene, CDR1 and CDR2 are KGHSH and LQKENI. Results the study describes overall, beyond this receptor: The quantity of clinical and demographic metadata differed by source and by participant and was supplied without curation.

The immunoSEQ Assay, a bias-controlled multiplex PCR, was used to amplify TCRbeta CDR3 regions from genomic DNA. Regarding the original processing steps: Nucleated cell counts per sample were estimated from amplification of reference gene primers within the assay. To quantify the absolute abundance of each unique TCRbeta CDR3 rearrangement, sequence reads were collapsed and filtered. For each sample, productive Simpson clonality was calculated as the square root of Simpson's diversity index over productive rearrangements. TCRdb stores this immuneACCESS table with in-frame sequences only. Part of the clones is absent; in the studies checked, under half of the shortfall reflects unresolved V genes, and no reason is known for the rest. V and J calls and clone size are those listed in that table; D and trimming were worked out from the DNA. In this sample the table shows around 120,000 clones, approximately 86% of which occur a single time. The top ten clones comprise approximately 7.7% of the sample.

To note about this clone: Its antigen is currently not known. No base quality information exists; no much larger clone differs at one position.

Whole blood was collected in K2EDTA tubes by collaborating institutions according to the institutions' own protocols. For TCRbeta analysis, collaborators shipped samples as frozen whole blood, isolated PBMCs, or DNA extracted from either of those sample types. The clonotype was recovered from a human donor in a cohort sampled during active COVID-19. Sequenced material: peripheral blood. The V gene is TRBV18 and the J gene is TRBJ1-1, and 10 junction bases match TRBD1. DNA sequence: TGTGCCAGCTCACCGCGGACAGGGGGAATGAACACTGAAGCTTTCTTT. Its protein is CASSPRTGGMNTEAFF.